This TCR beta chain comes out of a study of cytomegalovirus exposure and HLA in healthy donors. Study results and caveats: The majority of CMV-associated TCR beta chains were reported as apparently HLA-restricted in a later analysis. From TCR beta sequences, most subjects' HLA-A and HLA-B alleles were reportedly predicted accurately.

The CDR3 contains 13 residues. V lost 2 bases, J lost 5 bases, and 11 bases lay in between. Germline V CDR1 and CDR2: SGHRS, YFSETQ. A word on this clone: No antigen is known for it.

PCR used 60 Vbeta primers and 13 Jbeta primers. Per the study methods: Later reanalysis found approximately 80 million unique TCR beta chains, 10 million to 12 million of them shared. TCRdb's copy holds only in-frame clones and misses some; the assay was immunoSEQ multiplex PCR. The V and J calls and clone size come from that table; D and trimming were worked out from the DNA. The sample carries 100,000 or so clones, about 79% recorded once. Sample: PBMCs. The chain is built from TRBV5-1 and TRBJ2-7, with TRBD1 as a possible D gene (6 bases). The sequence came from a female donor in good health and CMV-seropositive. The CDR3 region has the DNA TGCGCCAGCAGCTTCAGAGGGGACAACGAGCAGTACTTC. This gives the protein CASSFRGDNEQYF.